These 6 T cell receptor beta chains came from one sample sequenced in a study of blood T cell repertoires in COVID-19 (dated by TCRdb to 2018 to 2021). The library was prepared using the immunoSEQ multiplex PCR assay. The source is immuneACCESS, and TCRdb retained only in-frame sequences with V and J called. Part of the clones is not carried over; for the studies checked, unresolved V genes explain less than half of this, and the remainder is unexplained. The sample contains just over 300,000 clones, roughly 90% of them found a single time. The leading ten clones occupy roughly 1.9% of the sample. The sample taken for sequencing was peripheral blood. The source of these receptors is a woman aged 25 to 39 with COVID-19, enrolled during active disease.

The chain joins TRBV19 to TRBJ1-1; no clear D gene. V was clipped by 8 bases and J by 1 base, with 14 bases between them. From germline, CDR1 is LNHDA and CDR2 SQIVND (reference sequence). The CDR3 is made up of 14 amino acids. The CDR3 region has the DNA TGTGCCAGTTCGGAAGGTGGAGCGAACACTGAAGCTTTCTTT. Its protein product is CASSEGGANTEAFF.

This chain joins TRBV5-1 and TRBJ1-1; weak D call: TRBD1 (6 bases). V was pared by 4 bases and J by 0 bases, with 10 bases between. The germline CDR1 and CDR2 sequences are SGHRS and YFSETQ. This CDR3 comprises 14 residues. The CDR3 nucleotides read TGCGCCAGCAGCCCTGGGACACTGAACACTGAAGCTTTCTTT. It codes for CASSPGTLNTEAFF.

The chain has TRBV4-3 and TRBJ2-6; maybe TRBD2 (6 bases). The CDR3 totals 18 residues. With 0 bases removed from V and 2 bases from J, the gap between germline ends came to 14 bases. The V gene's germline CDR1 is LGHNA and CDR2 YSLEER. In DNA form, the CDR3 reads TGCGCCAGCAGCCAAGATTCCTCGGGGGATACTGGGGCCAACGTCCTGACTTTC. Its translation is CASSQDSSGDTGANVLTF.

This clone was seen a handful of times. The chain links TRBV19 to TRBJ1-3; 9 bases line up with TRBD1. The trim removed 8 bases at V and 0 bases at J, leaving 5 bases unmatched. This CDR3 region has 15 residues. Germline CDR1 reads LNHDA; CDR2 reads SQIVND (reference sequence). CDR3 coding DNA: TGTGCCAGTGCGCGGGACAGGGCCTCTGGAAACACCATATATTTT. It specifies CASARDRASGNTIYF.

This chain joins TRBV13 and TRBJ2-3, with TRBD1 matching over 9 bases. CDR1 is PRHDT, CDR2 FYEKMQ, per germline (reference sequence). The CDR3 sequence is 16 residues long. V gave up 5 bases and J gave up 1 base; unmatched junction bases: 7. CDR3 residues: CASSPTGGVRTDTQYF. The CDR3, as DNA: TGTGCCAGCAGCCCGACAGGGGGGGTACGCACAGATACGCAGTATTTT.

The V gene is TRBV5-1, the J gene TRBJ2-7; D may be TRBD2 (5 bases). The CDR3 is 15 residues long. Per the germline V gene, CDR1 is SGHRS and CDR2 is YFSETQ. V lost 4 bases to trimming and J lost 3 bases, with 17 bases between them. The CDR3, as DNA: TGCGCCAGCAGCCCCCTTAGGGATGGGAGCTACGAGCAGTACTTC. Amino acids: CASSPLRDGSYEQYF.